The rows below give T cell receptor beta chains drawn from one sample of a study of patients and donors after allogeneic stem cell transplantation. TCRdb used MiXCR to reprocess the RT-PCR reads, holding one entry per CDR3 protein. The sample yields 900,000 to 1,000,000 distinct CDR3 sequences, more than 15% seen once. The sequenced sample consisted of blood, either unsorted or a sorted T cell fraction (not recorded which). The source is a human donor who was either an allogeneic HSCT recipient or a stem cell or donor lymphocyte infusion donor (not recorded which). It is not recorded whose cells these are; they may come from a transplant donor. Each CDR3 is given with its conserved first and last residue. The D gene is left open where the match is weak. Clone size is not always given. Where it is, it says once, few, many or a class for expanded clones.

abundance,v_gene,d_gene,j_gene,CDR3aa,CDR3nt
many,TRBV12-3/TRBV12-4,.,TRBJ1-2,CASSFYWQGNNYGYTF,TGTGCCAGCAGTTTTTACTGGCAGGGCAATAACTATGGCTACACCTTC
.,TRBV4-3,TRBD2,TRBJ2-2,CASSQGLAGSGELFF,TGCGCCAGCAGCCAAGGACTAGCCGGGAGCGGGGAGCTGTTTTTT
.,TRBV7-8,.,TRBJ2-5,CASSSRFGETQYF,TGTGCCAGCAGCTCGCGCTTCGGGGAGACCCAGTACTTC
.,TRBV27,.,TRBJ2-7,CASSPRPGSSYEQYF,TGTGCCAGCAGTCCGCGACCGGGGAGCTCCTACGAGCAGTACTTC
.,TRBV29-1,TRBD2,TRBJ2-5,CSVERASGQETQYF,TGCAGCGTTGAACGCGCTAGCGGGCAAGAGACCCAGTACTTC
few,TRBV11-2,TRBD1,TRBJ2-7,CASSHKGTGAYEQYF,TGTGCCAGCAGCCACAAAGGGACAGGGGCATACGAGCAGTACTTC
.,TRBV4-2,TRBD1,TRBJ2-1,CASSQTGGRNNEQFF,TGTGCCAGCAGCCAGACAGGGGGGCGAAACAATGAGCAGTTCTTC
.,TRBV5-1,TRBD2,TRBJ2-3,CASSKTSADTQYF,TGCGCCAGCAGCAAGACTAGCGCAGATACGCAGTATTTT
.,TRBV12-3/TRBV12-4,.,TRBJ1-2,CASTFGVHGYTF,TGTGCCAGCACCTTTGGGGTCCATGGCTACACCTTC
.,TRBV7-2,.,TRBJ1-1,CASSDPRTEAFF,TGTGCCAGCAGCGACCCAAGAACTGAAGCTTTCTTT
.,TRBV10-3,.,TRBJ2-7,CAISESGGRVAYEQYF,TGTGCCATCAGTGAGTCAGGGGGACGGGTGGCCTACGAGCAGTACTTC
.,TRBV15,.,TRBJ1-5,CATSRDRTVLNQPQHF,TGTGCCACCAGCAGAGATCGGACAGTACTTAATCAGCCCCAGCATTTT
.,TRBV4-3,.,TRBJ2-2,CASKRGANTGELFF,TGCGCCAGCAAAAGGGGAGCGAACACCGGGGAGCTGTTTTTT
.,TRBV4-1,.,TRBJ2-3,CASSHLRSTDTQYF,TGCGCCAGCAGCCACCTTCGCAGCACAGATACGCAGTATTTT
.,TRBV30,TRBD1,TRBJ2-7,CAWTGGSEQYF,TGTGCCTGGACAGGGGGAAGTGAGCAGTACTTC
few,TRBV15,.,TRBJ2-1,CATSLSRVYNEQFF,TGTGCCACCAGCCTCAGTAGGGTTTACAATGAGCAGTTCTTC
.,TRBV24-1,.,TRBJ2-1,CATSVPGRPTNNEQFF,TGTGCCACCAGTGTCCCCGGACGGCCGACCAACAATGAGCAGTTCTTC
many,TRBV6-6,.,TRBJ2-2,CATPAGTGELFF,TGTGCCACCCCGGCCGGTACCGGGGAGCTGTTTTTT
.,TRBV5-1,.,TRBJ1-2,CASSLGDLGYGYTF,TGCGCCAGCAGCTTGGGGGATTTAGGCTATGGCTACACCTTC